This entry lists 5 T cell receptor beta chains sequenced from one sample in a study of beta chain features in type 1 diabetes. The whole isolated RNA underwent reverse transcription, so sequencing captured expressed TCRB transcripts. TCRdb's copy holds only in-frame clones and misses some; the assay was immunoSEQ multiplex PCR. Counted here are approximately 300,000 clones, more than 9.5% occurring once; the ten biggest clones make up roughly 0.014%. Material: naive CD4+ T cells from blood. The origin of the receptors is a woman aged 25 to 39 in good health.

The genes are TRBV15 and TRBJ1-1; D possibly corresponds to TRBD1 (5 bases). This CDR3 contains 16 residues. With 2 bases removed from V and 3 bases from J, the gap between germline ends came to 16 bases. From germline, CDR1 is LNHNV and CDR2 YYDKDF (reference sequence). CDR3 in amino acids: CATSRYPGLGDTEAFF. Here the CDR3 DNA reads TGTGCCACCAGCAGATATCCAGGGTTAGGGGACACTGAAGCTTTCTTT. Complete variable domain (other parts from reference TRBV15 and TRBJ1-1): DAMVIQNPRYQVTQFGKPVTLSCSQTLNHNVMYWYQQKSSQAPKLLFHYYDKDFNNEADTPDNFQSRRPNTSFCFLDIRSPGLGDTAMYLCATSRYPGLGDTEAFFGQGTRLTVV.

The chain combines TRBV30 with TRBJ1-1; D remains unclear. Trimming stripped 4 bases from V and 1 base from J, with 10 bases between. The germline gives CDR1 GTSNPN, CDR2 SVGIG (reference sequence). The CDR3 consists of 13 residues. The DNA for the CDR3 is TGTGCCTGGACCCCACGTAGGAACACTGAAGCTTTCTTT. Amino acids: CAWTPRRNTEAFF.

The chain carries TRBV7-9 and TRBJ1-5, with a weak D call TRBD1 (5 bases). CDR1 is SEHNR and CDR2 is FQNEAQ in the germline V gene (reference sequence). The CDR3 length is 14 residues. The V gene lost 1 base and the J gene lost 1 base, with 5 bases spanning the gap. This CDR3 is CASSLGQSNQPQHF. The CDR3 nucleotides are TGTGCCAGCAGCTTAGGACAGAGCAATCAGCCCCAGCATTTT.

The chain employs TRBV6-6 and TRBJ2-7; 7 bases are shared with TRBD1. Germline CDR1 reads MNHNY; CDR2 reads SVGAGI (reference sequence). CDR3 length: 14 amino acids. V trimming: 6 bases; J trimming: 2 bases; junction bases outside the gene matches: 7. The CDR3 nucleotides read TGTGCCAGCAGGAAGTCCGGGACAGCCTACGAGCAGTACTTC. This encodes CASRKSGTAYEQYF.

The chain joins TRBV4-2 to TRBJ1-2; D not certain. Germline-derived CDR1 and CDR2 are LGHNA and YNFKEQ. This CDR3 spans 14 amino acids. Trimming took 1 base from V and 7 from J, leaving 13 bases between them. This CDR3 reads CASSQAAATAGYTF. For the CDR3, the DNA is TGTGCCAGCAGCCAAGCGGCGGCAACGGCTGGCTACACCTTC.